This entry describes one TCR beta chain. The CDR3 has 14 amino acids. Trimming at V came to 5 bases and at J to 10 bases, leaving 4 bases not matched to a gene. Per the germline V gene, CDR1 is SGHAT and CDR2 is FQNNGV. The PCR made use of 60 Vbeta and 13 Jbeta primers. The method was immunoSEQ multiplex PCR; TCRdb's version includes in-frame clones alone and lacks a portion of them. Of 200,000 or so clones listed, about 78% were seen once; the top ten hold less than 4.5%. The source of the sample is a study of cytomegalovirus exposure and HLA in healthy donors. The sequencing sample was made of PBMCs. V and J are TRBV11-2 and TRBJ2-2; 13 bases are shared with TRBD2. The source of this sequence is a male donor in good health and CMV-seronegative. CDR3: CASSLGLAGVELFF. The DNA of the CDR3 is TGTGCCAGCAGCCTCGGACTAGCGGGAGTGGAGCTGTTTTTT.